The T cell receptor (beta chain) described here comes from a study of shared T cell receptors in the human thymus. This clone was recorded only once. The ends lost 0 bases at V and 0 bases at J; junction bases unmatched: 4. CDR1 and CDR2 from the germline V gene are MGHRA and YSYEKL. The CDR3 has 16 amino acids. This table comes from immunoSEQ multiplex PCR, and its TCRdb copy is limited to in-frame clones, with some not included. The sample shows 640,000 or so clones, approximately 87% of them seen only once. These sequences were also reported in another study, on human thymus T cells. From that paper: Donation was from healthy Finnish infants who were having corrective surgery that addressed congenital heart defects. Surgeons resected thymus tissue during corrective heart surgery. In thymic and blood repertoires alike, V and J usage looked biased. In unrelated individuals, thymic repertoires overlapped highly, according to related research.

This receptor was identified in a boy under two years old with a congenital heart defect. The source material was thymocytes. The V and J genes are TRBV4-1 and TRBJ2-7; 8 nucleotides align to TRBD2. CDR3 region: CASSQEWRGASYEQYF. The CDR3 DNA is TGCGCCAGCAGCCAAGAATGGCGGGGGGCCTCCTACGAGCAGTACTTC.